One sample yielded the 17 T cell receptor beta chains listed below, sequenced in a study of T cell changes during pregnancy in multiple sclerosis. Here immunoSEQ multiplex PCR was the method, and the copy in TCRdb shows in-frame clones only, minus some. The table lists some 60,000 clones, approximately 90% of them singletons. Here the sequenced sample was peripheral blood, taken in the second trimester of pregnancy. These receptors were obtained from a female donor with multiple sclerosis, enrolled in a pregnancy study.

The chain combines TRBV7-9 with TRBJ2-2; no firm D call. The V gene's germline CDR1 is SEHNR and CDR2 FQNEAQ (reference sequence). This CDR3 has 14 residues. V dropped 1 base and J dropped 5 bases, with 8 bases sitting between them. CDR3 bases: TGTGCCAGCAGCTTAGTCCCAGGAACCGGGGAGCTGTTTTTT. The encoded protein is CASSLVPGTGELFF.

The V call is TRBV5-1, the J call TRBJ2-1; 7 bases are a match to TRBD1. CDR3 length: 16 residues. V shed 4 bases and J 0 bases; nucleotides not matched to a gene: 7. The germline CDR1 and CDR2 sequences are SGHRS and YFSETQ. CDR3 loop: CASSPPGTASYNEQFF. CDR3 coding DNA: TGCGCCAGCAGCCCCCCCGGGACAGCCTCCTACAATGAGCAGTTCTTC.

The chain carries TRBV28 and TRBJ2-1; D not certain. The germline V and J ends were trimmed by 5 bases and 0 bases, with 14 bases remaining between them. This CDR3 region has 16 residues. CDR1 and CDR2 from the germline V gene are MDHEN and SYDVKM. This CDR3 reads CASSSHAWSSYNEQFF. For the CDR3, the DNA is TGTGCCAGCAGTAGTCATGCCTGGAGCTCCTACAATGAGCAGTTCTTC.

DNA for the CDR3: TGTGCCAGCAGCCCCGGAGGGCTTGGCACTGAAGCTTTCTTT. Its translation is CASSPGGLGTEAFF. The V and J genes are TRBV9 and TRBJ1-1; no clear D gene. Germline loops: CDR1 SGDLS, CDR2 YYNGEE. V shed 4 bases and J shed 4 bases, with 14 bases lying between them. The CDR3 runs to 14 residues.

This chain connects TRBV19 to TRBJ1-2; 8 positions match TRBD1. CDR3 length equals 14 residues. Germline V gene lookup returns CDR1 LNHDA and CDR2 SQIVND (reference sequence). Losses at the gene ends were 4 bases for V and 8 bases for J; bases not matched to a gene: 9. The CDR3 sequence: CASSKRDRPGGYTF. The CDR3 DNA follows: TGTGCCAGTAGTAAAAGGGACAGGCCAGGGGGCTACACCTTC. Together with reference TRBV19 and TRBJ1-2, the CDR3 gives the full variable domain: DGGITQSPKYLFRKEGQNVTLSCEQNLNHDAMYWYRQDPGQGLRLIYYSQIVNDFQKGDIAEGYSVSREKKESFPLTVTSAQKNPTAFYLCASSKRDRPGGYTFGSGTRLTVV.

The chain's CDR3 is CASSLRLANYGYTF. CDR3 nucleotides: TGTGCCAGCAGCTTGAGACTCGCTAACTATGGCTACACCTTC. This chain joins TRBV5-5 and TRBJ1-2; D gene ambiguous. Trimming pared 1 base from V and 0 bases from J, leaving 7 bases between. This CDR3 comprises 14 residues. Germline CDR1 is SGHKS and CDR2 is YYEKEE (reference sequence).

The J gene is TRBJ2-2, the V gene TRBV4-1; D may be TRBD1 (6 bases). Germline V lookup: CDR1 MGHRA, CDR2 YSYEKL. The CDR3 totals 17 residues. With 3 bases removed from V and 0 bases from J, the gap between germline ends came to 14 bases. In DNA, the CDR3 is TGCGCCAGCAGCCACCCGACCCCAGGGGCGAACACCGGGGAGCTGTTTTTT. As protein: CASSHPTPGANTGELFF.

The CDR3, as DNA: TGTGCCAGCACCGAGATTAGCCTCGGTGAGCAGTTCTTC. Amino acid sequence: CASTEISLGEQFF. The chain links TRBV2 to TRBJ2-1; no clear D gene. The CDR3 consists of 13 residues. The germline gives CDR1 SNHLY, CDR2 FYNNEI. Trimming shortened V by 7 bases and J by 9 bases, and 16 bases separated the two germline ends.

The rearrangement joins TRBV4-1 to TRBJ2-5; 7 positions agree with TRBD1. The CDR3 has 14 amino acids. Germline loops: CDR1 MGHRA, CDR2 YSYEKL. V shed 3 bases, J shed 5 bases, and the junction held 6 bases outside the gene matches. In DNA, the CDR3 is TGCGCCAGCAGCCACGACAGGGATCGGGAGACCCAGTACTTC. Its translation is CASSHDRDRETQYF.

V gene TRBV7-9 combines with J gene TRBJ1-1; maybe TRBD1 (5 bases). Germline-derived CDR1 and CDR2 are SEHNR and FQNEAQ (reference sequence). The V gene lost 5 bases and the J gene lost 2 bases, with 12 bases spanning the gap. The CDR3 runs to 14 residues. The CDR3 bases are TGTGCCAGCAGCCGACAGCATTTAAACACTGAAGCTTTCTTT. Protein sequence: CASSRQHLNTEAFF.

The chain employs TRBV30 and TRBJ2-2; TRBD2 matches at 10 bases. The germline V gene has CDR1 GTSNPN and CDR2 SVGIG (reference sequence). V shed 5 bases and J 4 bases; nucleotides not matched to a gene: 16. The CDR3 is 18 residues long. The CDR3 DNA sequence: TGTGCCTGGGGAAGACTCGAGCGGGGGGGCCGGGGCACCGGGGAGCTGTTTTTT. It yields the protein CAWGRLERGGRGTGELFF.

The rearrangement joins TRBV4-2 to TRBJ1-6; TRBD1 matches at 8 bases. CDR3 length equals 16 residues. The V gene's germline CDR1 is LGHNA and CDR2 YNFKEQ. V dropped 0 bases and J dropped 4; count of bases not matched to a gene: 2. Written as DNA, the CDR3 is TGTGCCAGCAGCCAAGACAGGACAGGGTATAATTCACCCCTCCACTTT. Protein: CASSQDRTGYNSPLHF.

A single count supports this clone. The rearrangement links TRBV7-3 to TRBJ2-1, with D possibly being TRBD2 (6 bases). Germline loops: CDR1 SGHTA, CDR2 FQGTGA. CDR3 length equals 14 residues. V was shortened by 5 bases and J by 9 bases, with 17 bases between the two germline ends. CDR3 region: CASSLSVFGGEQFF. The CDR3 DNA reads as TGTGCCAGCAGCCTCTCGGTATTCGGGGGTGAGCAGTTCTTC.

The V and J genes are TRBV5-1 and TRBJ1-5, with D unresolved. CDR1 and CDR2 (germline): SGHRS, YFSETQ. Trimming took off 4 bases at V and 5 bases at J, with 10 bases between the two ends. The CDR3 is 13 residues long. The DNA of the CDR3 is TGCGCCAGCAGCCTTGTGGGAGATCAGCCCCAGCATTTT. Its translation: CASSLVGDQPQHF.

The chain carries TRBV11-2 and TRBJ2-7, with D possibly TRBD1 on 6 matching bases. The CDR3 extends over 15 amino acids. CDR1 and CDR2 from the germline V gene are SGHAT and FQNNGV. Trimming pared 0 bases from V and 2 bases from J, leaving 11 bases between. The CDR3 is CASSLDVWTAYEQYF. Written as DNA, the CDR3 is TGTGCCAGCAGCTTAGATGTGTGGACAGCCTACGAGCAGTACTTC.

This clone turned up a few times. Other nucleotide sequences in the sample specify the same CDR3. The V gene is TRBV6-4, the J gene TRBJ2-1; 14 positions match TRBD2. In germline, CDR1 is MRHNA, CDR2 SNTAGT. V gave up 4 bases and J gave up 7 bases; unmatched junction bases: 0. The CDR3 totals 14 residues. This CDR3 is CASSGTSGGNEQFF. Written as DNA, the CDR3 is TGTGCCAGCAGTGGGACTAGCGGGGGGAATGAGCAGTTCTTC.

The chain carries TRBV7-9 and TRBJ1-1; 7 nucleotides line up with TRBD1. Per germline, CDR1 SEHNR and CDR2 FQNEAQ (reference sequence). V lost 5 bases and J lost 1; bases outside the gene matches: 13. The CDR3 runs 17 residues. The CDR3 region has the DNA TGTGCCAGCAGCCCATGGGCAGCAGGGGGTGGGAACACTGAAGCTTTCTTT. Its protein product is CASSPWAAGGGNTEAFF.